This T cell receptor beta chain was captured by sequencing in a study of T cell responses to AZD1222 COVID-19 vaccine. Whole-study results and caveats: Reports say nearly half of spike-specific TCRs go after unmutated variant regions.

The CDR3 totals 13 residues. Germline CDR1 reads SGHTA; CDR2 reads FQGNSA. Deletions cut 5 bases from V and 1 base from J, with 8 bases between. Profiled with immunoSEQ multiplex PCR; TCRdb holds only in-frame clones, not every one. The repertoire holds 150,000 to 200,000 clones, with 70% to 90% as singletons. This clone has a single count. Its antigen is as yet unknown. This specimen was peripheral blood, taken 28 days after the second AZD1222 dose. This clonotype was sampled from an adult who received the AZD1222 COVID-19 vaccine. The chain employs TRBV7-2 and TRBJ1-1; possibly TRBD1 for D (5 bases). CDR3 bases: TGTGCCAGCAGCACCCAGGGGAACACTGAAGCTTTCTTT. Translated, it gives CASSTQGNTEAFF. Complete variable domain (other parts from reference TRBV7-2 and TRBJ1-1): GAGVSQSPSNKVTEKGKDVELRCDPISGHTALYWYRQSLGQGLEFLIYFQGNSAPDKSGLPSDRFSAERTGGSVSTLTIQRTQQEDSAVYLCASSTQGNTEAFFGQGTRLTVV.